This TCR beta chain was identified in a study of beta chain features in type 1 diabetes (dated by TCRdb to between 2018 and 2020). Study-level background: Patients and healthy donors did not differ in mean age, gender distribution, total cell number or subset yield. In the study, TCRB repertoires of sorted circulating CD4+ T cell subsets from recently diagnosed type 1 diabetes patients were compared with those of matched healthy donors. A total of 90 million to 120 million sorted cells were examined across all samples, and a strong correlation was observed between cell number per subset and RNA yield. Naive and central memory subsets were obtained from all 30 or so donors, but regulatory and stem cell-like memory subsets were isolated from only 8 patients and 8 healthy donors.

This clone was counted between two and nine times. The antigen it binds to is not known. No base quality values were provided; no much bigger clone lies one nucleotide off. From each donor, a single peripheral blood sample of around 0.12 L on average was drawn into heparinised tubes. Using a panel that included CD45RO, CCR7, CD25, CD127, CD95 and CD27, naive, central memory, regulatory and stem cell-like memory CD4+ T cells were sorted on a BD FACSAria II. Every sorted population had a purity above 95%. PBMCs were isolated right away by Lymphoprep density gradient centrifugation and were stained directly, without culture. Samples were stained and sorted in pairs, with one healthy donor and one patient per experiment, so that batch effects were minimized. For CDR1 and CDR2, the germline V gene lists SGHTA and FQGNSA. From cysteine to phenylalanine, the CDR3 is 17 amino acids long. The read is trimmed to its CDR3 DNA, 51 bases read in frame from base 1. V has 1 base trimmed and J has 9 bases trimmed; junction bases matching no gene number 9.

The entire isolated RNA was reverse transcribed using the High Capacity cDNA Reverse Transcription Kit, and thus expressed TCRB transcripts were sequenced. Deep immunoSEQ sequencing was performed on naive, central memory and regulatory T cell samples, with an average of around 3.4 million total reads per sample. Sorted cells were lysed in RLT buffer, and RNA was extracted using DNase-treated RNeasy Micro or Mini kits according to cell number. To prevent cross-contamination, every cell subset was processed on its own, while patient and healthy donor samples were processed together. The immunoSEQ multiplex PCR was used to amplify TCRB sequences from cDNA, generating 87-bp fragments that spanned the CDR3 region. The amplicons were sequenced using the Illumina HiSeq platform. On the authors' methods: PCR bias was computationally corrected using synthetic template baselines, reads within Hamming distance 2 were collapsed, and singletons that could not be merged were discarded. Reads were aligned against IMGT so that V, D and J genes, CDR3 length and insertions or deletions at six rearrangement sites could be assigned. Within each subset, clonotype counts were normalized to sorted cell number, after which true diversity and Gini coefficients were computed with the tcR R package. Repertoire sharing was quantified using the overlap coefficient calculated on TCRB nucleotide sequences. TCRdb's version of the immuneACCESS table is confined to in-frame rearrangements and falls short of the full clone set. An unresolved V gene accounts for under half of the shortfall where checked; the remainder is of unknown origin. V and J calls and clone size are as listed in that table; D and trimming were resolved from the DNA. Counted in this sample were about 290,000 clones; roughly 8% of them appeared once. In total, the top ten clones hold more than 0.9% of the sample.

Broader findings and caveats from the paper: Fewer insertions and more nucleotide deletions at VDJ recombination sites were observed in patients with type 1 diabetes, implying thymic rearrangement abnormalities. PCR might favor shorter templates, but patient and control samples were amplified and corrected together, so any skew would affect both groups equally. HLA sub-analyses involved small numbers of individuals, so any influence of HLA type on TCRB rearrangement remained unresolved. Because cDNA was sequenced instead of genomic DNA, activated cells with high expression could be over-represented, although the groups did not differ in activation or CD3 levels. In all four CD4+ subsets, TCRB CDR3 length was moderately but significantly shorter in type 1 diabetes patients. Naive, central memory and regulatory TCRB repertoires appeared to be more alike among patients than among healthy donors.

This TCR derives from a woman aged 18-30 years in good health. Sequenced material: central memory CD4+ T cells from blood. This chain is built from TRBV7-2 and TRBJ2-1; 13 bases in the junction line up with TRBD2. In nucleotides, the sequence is TGTGCCAGCAGCTTAGGTCAACTAGCGGGAGGGCAGAGTGAGCAGTTCTTC. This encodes CASSLGQLAGGQSEQFF.